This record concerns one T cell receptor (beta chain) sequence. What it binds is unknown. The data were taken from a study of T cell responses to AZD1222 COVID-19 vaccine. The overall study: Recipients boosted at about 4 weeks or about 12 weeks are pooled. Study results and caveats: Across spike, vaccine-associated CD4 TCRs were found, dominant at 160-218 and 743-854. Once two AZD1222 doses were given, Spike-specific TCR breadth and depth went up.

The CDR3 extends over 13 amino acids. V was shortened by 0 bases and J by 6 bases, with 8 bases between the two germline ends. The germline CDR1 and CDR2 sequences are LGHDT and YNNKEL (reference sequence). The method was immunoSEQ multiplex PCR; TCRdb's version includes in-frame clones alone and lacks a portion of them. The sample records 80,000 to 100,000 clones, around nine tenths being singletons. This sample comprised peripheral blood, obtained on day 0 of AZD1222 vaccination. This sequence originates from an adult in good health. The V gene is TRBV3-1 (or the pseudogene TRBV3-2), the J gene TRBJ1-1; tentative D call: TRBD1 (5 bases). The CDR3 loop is CASSQERGAEAFF. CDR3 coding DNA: TGTGCCAGCAGCCAAGAACGGGGGGCTGAAGCTTTCTTT.